These 11 T cell receptor beta chains were all obtained from the same sample, sequenced in a study of T cells in Graves' hyperthyroidism and ophthalmopathy. The CDR3 regions of TCR beta were amplified from RNA transcripts. HTBI primers drove first-round RT-PCR of the TCR CDR3. TCRdb fed the multiplex PCR reads into MiXCR, producing one record per CDR3 protein. The data contain roughly 500,000 distinct CDR3 sequences, approximately 16% of them singletons. Sequencing was carried out using blood. These receptors all come from a woman in her 30s with Graves' ophthalmopathy.

This clonotype has a count of ten or more. The chain joins TRBV3-1 to TRBJ1-2; no firm D call. The germline CDR1 and CDR2 sequences are LGHDT and YNNKEL (reference sequence). This CDR3 is built from 14 residues. V lost 0 bases, J lost 6 bases, and 11 bases lay in between. The CDR3 protein is CASSQDIRADGYTF. CDR3 in DNA: TGTGCCAGCAGCCAAGATATCCGGGCGGATGGCTACACCTTC.

This clonotype appeared many times. V usage is TRBV5-6 and J usage is TRBJ2-7; TRBD1 might be the D (5 bases). The CDR3 runs 13 residues. Trimming pared 4 bases from V and 6 bases from J, leaving 14 bases between. The V gene's germline CDR1 is SGHDT and CDR2 YYEEEE. The CDR3 DNA follows: TGTGCCAGCAGCACCCGAGTGGGGCCCGAGCAGTACTTC. It yields the protein CASSTRVGPEQYF.

In its sample, this clonotype was seen a few times. The chain joins TRBV20-1 to TRBJ2-5, with TRBD2 matching 8 bases. The CDR3 is made up of 14 amino acids. With 1 base clipped from V and 5 bases from J, the junction kept 6 bases outside the gene matches. Germline V gene data show CDR1 as DFQATT and CDR2 as SNEGSKA (reference sequence). The CDR3 protein is CSARGASGRETQYF. The CDR3, as DNA: TGCAGTGCTAGAGGGGCTAGCGGGCGGGAGACCCAGTACTTC.

In its sample, this clonotype was seen a few times. The chain has TRBV27 and TRBJ1-2; D is undetermined. The CDR3 covers 13 residues. Per the germline V gene, CDR1 is MNHEY and CDR2 is SMNVEV (reference sequence). V lost 3 bases, J lost 4 bases, and 9 bases lay in between. The CDR3 DNA reads as TGTGCCAGCAGTTTTGGGTTTGGCTATGGCTACACCTTC. Protein: CASSFGFGYGYTF.

CDR3 sequence reads: CASSSRPGLTGDSYEQYF. The DNA of the CDR3 is TGTGCCAGCAGCTCGCGCCCGGGCCTCACAGGGGACTCCTACGAGCAGTACTTC. The chain couples TRBV7-6 to TRBJ2-7; the match to TRBD1 covers 7 bases. The V gene end was trimmed by 4 bases and the J gene end by 0 bases; junction bases not matched to a gene: 15. The CDR3 has 18 amino acids. Germline CDR1 and CDR2: SGHVS and FNYEAQ. Full variable domain (missing parts from reference TRBV7-6 and TRBJ2-7): GAGVSQSPRYKVTKRGQDVALRCDPISGHVSLYWYRQALGQGPEFLTYFNYEAQQDKSGLPNDRFSAERPEGSISTLTIQRTEQRDSAMYRCASSSRPGLTGDSYEQYFGPGTRLTVT.

The chain carries TRBV18 and TRBJ1-3; the D is unclear. This CDR3 is built from 16 residues. Trimming removed 2 bases from V and 0 bases from J, with 11 bases in between. Looked up from germline, CDR1 is KGHSH and CDR2 is LQKENI. The CDR3 coding sequence is TGTGCCAGCTCACCAGGTCCACCCAGCTCTGGAAACACCATATATTTT. This codes for CASSPGPPSSGNTIYF.

This clonotype has more than one count but fewer than ten. This chain connects TRBV4-3 to TRBJ1-2; D gene ambiguous. The CDR3 runs to 16 residues. Germline V gene data show CDR1 as LGHNA and CDR2 as YSLEER. Trimming cost V 0 bases and J 0 bases, with 11 bases left between them. The CDR3 loop reads CASSQESTETNYGYTF. Here the CDR3 DNA reads TGCGCCAGCAGCCAAGAGAGTACGGAAACTAACTATGGCTACACCTTC.

In its sample, this clonotype was seen many times. The genes are TRBV3-1 and TRBJ2-7; the D is unclear. The CDR3 extends over 13 amino acids. Deletions cut 1 base from V and 3 bases from J, with 7 bases between. Germline assignment: CDR1 LGHDT and CDR2 YNNKEL (reference sequence). CDR3 sequence reads: CASSQVADYEQYF. CDR3 coding DNA: TGTGCCAGCAGCCAAGTGGCAGACTACGAGCAGTACTTC.

The chain employs TRBV4-1 and TRBJ2-1, with no clear D. V dropped 0 bases and J dropped 4 bases, with 19 bases sitting between them. This CDR3 spans 18 amino acids. Germline V gene sequence: CDR1 MGHRA, CDR2 YSYEKL. The DNA of the CDR3 is TGCGCCAGCAGCCAAGAAGGTAGTGAAGCGACGTTGTACAATGAGCAGTTCTTC. Amino acids: CASSQEGSEATLYNEQFF.

This clonotype showed up many times. The chain carries TRBV28 and TRBJ1-4, with TRBD1 matching over 7 bases. CDR3 length equals 14 residues. Unmatched junction bases numbered 7, after V lost 4 bases and J lost 8 bases. The germline gives CDR1 MDHEN, CDR2 SYDVKM. The CDR3 bases are TGTGCCAGCAGTTCCAACAGGGGCGAAGAAAAACTGTTTTTT. This encodes CASSSNRGEEKLFF. Full variable domain (rest looked up from reference TRBV28 and TRBJ1-4): DVKVTQSSRYLVKRTGEKVFLECVQDMDHENMFWYRQDPGLGLRLIYFSYDVKMKEKGDIPEGYSVSREKKERFSLILESASTNQTSMYLCASSSNRGEEKLFFGSGTQLSVL.

This clonotype was found many times. The V call is TRBV7-2, the J call TRBJ2-2, with D perhaps TRBD1 or TRBD2 (5 bases each). Trimming took off 1 base at V and 5 bases at J, with 14 bases between the two ends. Germline-derived CDR1 and CDR2 are SGHTA and FQGNSA. The CDR3 sequence is 16 residues long. The CDR3 reads CASSLVGGRRTGELFF. The CDR3, as DNA: TGTGCCAGCAGCTTAGTTGGGGGTAGGAGAACCGGGGAGCTGTTTTTT.